The 15 T cell receptor beta chains listed next were all sequenced from one sample in a study of T cells in women clearing cervical HPV infection. Data came from immunoSEQ multiplex PCR; TCRdb stores just in-frame clones and leaves some out. The sample yields roughly 34,000 clones, of which the top ten take up nearly 7%. The sample consisted of blood buffy coat. The receptors derive from a woman aged 18-70 years with a cervical HPV16 infection that either progressed to CIN3+ or cleared (not recorded which).

For this clone: The read terminates 3 residues ahead of where the CDR3 ends, so the germline J gene completes it. This chain joins TRBV5-1 and TRBJ2-1, with D unresolved. CDR1 SGHRS and CDR2 YFSETQ come from the germline V gene. The CDR3 totals 15 residues. V was trimmed by 1 base and J by 3 bases, leaving 11 bases between them. CDR3 in amino acids: CASSLRVSNYNEQFF. The DNA read from the CDR3 is TGCGCCAGCAGCTTGCGGGTCTCCAACTACAATGAG.

A note on this clone: The CDR3 end is not reached by the read, which stops 3 residues before it; the germline J gene fills it in. The sample carries other DNA sequences with the same CDR3. The V gene is TRBV19, the J gene TRBJ2-2; maybe TRBD2 (5 bases). The CDR3 consists of 14 residues. CDR1 is LNHDA, CDR2 SQIVND, per germline (reference sequence). The sequenced CDR3 bases are TGTGCCAGTAGTAGAGGACTGCAAAATTCACCG. Translation: CASSRGLQNSP. The whole CDR3 sequence is CASSRGLQNSPLFF.

As to this clone: The CDR3 end is not reached by the read, which stops 3 residues before it; the germline J gene fills it in. The chain combines TRBV5-1 with TRBJ1-1, with unresolved D. CDR1 and CDR2 from the germline V gene are SGHRS and YFSETQ. The CDR3 covers 15 residues. The V end was cut by 1 base, the J end by 1 base, with 11 bases between. The CDR3: CASSLFGGTNTEAFF. CDR3 DNA (partial): TGCGCCAGCAGCTTGTTCGGCGGTACGAACACTGAA.

In regard to this clone: The observed sequence ends 3 residues before the CDR3 terminus, with the missing tail filled in from the germline J gene. The rearrangement uses TRBV5-3 and TRBJ1-3; weak D call: TRBD1 (5 bases). TRBV5-3 is recorded as an ORF, its role being uncertain. V was pared by 2 bases and J by 2 bases, with 17 bases between. The CDR3 runs 17 residues. The CDR3 sequence: CARSLSTGGAPGNTIYF. The sequenced part of the CDR3 DNA is TGTGCCAGAAGCTTATCGACGGGGGGTGCTCCTGGAAACACC.

To note about this clone: The read stops 3 residues short of the end of the CDR3; the missing end is completed from the germline J gene. The chain carries TRBV5-5 and TRBJ2-7; D might be TRBD1 (6 bases). CDR1 is SGHKS, CDR2 YYEKEE, per germline (reference sequence). V was clipped by 4 bases and J by 2 bases, with 13 bases between them. CDR3 length: 14 amino acids. CDR3 loop: CASSLGQTTYEQYF. The sequenced CDR3 bases are TGTGCCAGCAGCCTGGGACAAACCACCTACGAG.

To note about this clone: Read sequence stops 3 residues before the CDR3 end, and the germline J gene provides the missing end. The V gene is TRBV20-1, the J gene TRBJ2-7; a possible D gene is TRBD2 (6 bases). From germline, CDR1 is DFQATT and CDR2 SNEGSKA (reference sequence). There are 15 residues in the CDR3. With 1 base removed from V and 2 bases from J, the gap between germline ends came to 15 bases. The covered CDR3 bases are TGCAGTGCTAGAGGGGTGTGGGGGGAAACCTACGAG. Its translation is CSARGVWGETYE. The full-length CDR3 reads as CSARGVWGETYEQYF.

Concerning this clone: The read terminates 3 residues before the CDR3 end, so the remaining end is supplied by the germline J gene. V usage is TRBV7-3 and J usage is TRBJ2-7; TRBD2 might be the D (7 bases). CDR3 size: 15 residues. Deletions cut 4 bases from V and 4 bases from J, with 17 bases between. Germline-derived CDR1 and CDR2 are SGHTA and FQGTGA. CDR3 sequence: CASSSMGGPDYEQYF. Partial CDR3 DNA: TGTGCCAGCAGCTCCATGGGGGGGCCGGATTACGAG.

On this clone itself: The read finishes 3 residues shy of the CDR3 end, and the germline J gene is used to complete it. The chain employs TRBV20-1 and TRBJ2-3; TRBD1 agrees at 9 bases. Germline CDR1 reads DFQATT; CDR2 reads SNEGSKA (reference sequence). CDR3 size: 14 residues. Partial CDR3 DNA: TGCAGTGCGCACCGGACAGGGGCCGTAGAGACG. It specifies CSAHRTGAVET. The entire CDR3 protein is CSAHRTGAVETQYF.

On this clone: The read stops 3 residues short of the end of the CDR3; the missing end is completed from the germline J gene. J is TRBJ2-5 and V is TRBV5-1, with 9 bases matching TRBD1. This CDR3 comprises 14 residues. Per germline, CDR1 SGHRS and CDR2 YFSETQ. V gave up 2 bases and J gave up 4 bases; unmatched junction bases: 3. CDR3 residues: CASSFGTGLETQYF. CDR3 DNA, as far as it was read: TGCGCCAGCAGCTTTGGGACAGGGCTAGAGACC.

A word on this clone: The CDR3 end is not reached by the read, which stops 3 residues before it; the germline J gene fills it in. The gene calls are TRBV7-8 and TRBJ1-1, with D maybe TRBD1 (6 bases). CDR1 is SGHVS and CDR2 is FQNEAQ in the germline V gene. The CDR3 totals 12 residues. CDR3 in amino acids: CASSLAKTGAFF. Incomplete CDR3 DNA: TGTGCCAGCAGCTTAGCGAAGACAGGA. Supplemented by reference TRBV7-8 and TRBJ1-1, the full variable domain reads GAGVSQSPRYKVAKRGQDVALRCDPISGHVSLFWYQQALGQGPEFLTYFQNEAQLDKSGLPSDRFFAERPEGSVSTLKIQRTQQEDSAVYLCASSLAKTGAFFGQGTRLTVV.

As regards this clone: The observed sequence ends 3 residues before the CDR3 terminus, with the missing tail filled in from the germline J gene. This chain joins TRBV2 and TRBJ2-5; D possibly corresponds to TRBD1 (6 bases). From germline, CDR1 is SNHLY and CDR2 FYNNEI. The CDR3 spans 14 residues. The germline V and J ends were trimmed by 1 base and 5 bases, with 11 bases remaining between them. The part of the CDR3 DNA that was read is TGTGCCAGCAGTGAAGGAGGGACAAGGGAGACC. Amino acid sequence: CASSEGGTRET. The full CDR3 protein reads CASSEGGTRETQYF.

With respect to this clone: The read halts 3 residues ahead of the CDR3 end, with the missing end drawn from the germline J gene. The chain joins TRBV7-6 to TRBJ1-4; 10 nucleotides agree with TRBD1. CDR1 SGHVS and CDR2 FNYEAQ come from the germline V gene. The CDR3 runs 15 residues. V lost 5 bases to trimming and J lost 8 bases; unmatched junction nucleotides: 8. The part of the CDR3 DNA that was read is TGTGCCAGCAGCCCGATACCGGGACAGGGGGAAAAA. Protein sequence: CASSPIPGQGEK. The complete CDR3 protein is CASSPIPGQGEKLFF. Drawing the rest from reference TRBV7-6 and TRBJ1-4, the complete variable domain is GAGVSQSPRYKVTKRGQDVALRCDPISGHVSLYWYRQALGQGPEFLTYFNYEAQQDKSGLPNDRFSAERPEGSISTLTIQRTEQRDSAMYRCASSPIPGQGEKLFFGSGTQLSVL.

Of note for this clone: The read falls 3 residues short of the CDR3 end, and the missing part is taken from the germline J gene. The chain employs TRBV7-9 and TRBJ1-2, with a weak D call TRBD1 (5 bases). The CDR3 has 15 amino acids. Per germline, CDR1 SEHNR and CDR2 FQNEAQ (reference sequence). CDR3: CASSSGLAGYNDYTF. The sequenced part of the CDR3 DNA is TGTGCCAGCAGCTCGGGACTAGCGGGGTATAATGAC.

Comments on this clone: The read halts 3 residues ahead of the CDR3 end, with the missing end drawn from the germline J gene. The rearrangement uses TRBV7-9 and TRBJ2-5; maybe TRBD2 (6 bases). This CDR3 spans 13 amino acids. Between the trimmed V and J ends, which lost 5 bases and 1 base, there was a span of 8 bases. Germline V gene lookup returns CDR1 SEHNR and CDR2 FQNEAQ (reference sequence). CDR3: CASSPSVQETQYF. The sequenced CDR3 bases are TGTGCCAGCAGCCCTAGCGTCCAAGAGACC.

With regard to this clone: The read ends 3 residues before the CDR3 terminus; that terminus is restored from the germline J gene. V gene TRBV6-2 or TRBV6-3 combines with J gene TRBJ2-1, with D possibly TRBD2 on 5 matching bases. CDR3 length: 12 amino acids. CDR1 and CDR2 from the germline V gene are MNHEY and SVGEGT. Trimming pared 2 bases from V and 8 bases from J, leaving 7 bases between. The CDR3 DNA, read in part, is TGTGCCAGCAGTTACCGAGCGGATGAG. Translated, it gives CASSYRADE. The CDR3 in full is CASSYRADEQFF.